The source of this T cell receptor (beta chain) is a study of cytomegalovirus exposure and HLA in healthy donors. The wider study: The same platform used for the 650 to 700 first-cohort repertoires was also used for the 95 to 150 validation repertoires, as a later analysis reported.

Data came from immunoSEQ multiplex PCR; TCRdb stores just in-frame clones and leaves some out. This sample has over 100,000 clones, with roughly 88% found just once. A remark on this clone: As yet, its antigen is unknown.

The study, taken as a whole, reports: Cytomegalovirus status was reportedly diagnosed by the classifier with high specificity and sensitivity.

The germline CDR1 and CDR2 sequences are SQVTM and ANQGSEA. V was pared by 6 bases and J by 0 bases, with 15 bases between. This CDR3 has 15 amino acids. The study drew the donors from its approximately 120-subject validation cohort, separate from the roughly 670-subject first cohort. The clonotype comes from a woman aged 18 to 35 in good health and CMV-seropositive. The genes are TRBV29-1 and TRBJ1-3; no definite D call. The sequenced material came from PBMCs. The chain's CDR3 is CSVIPSGYSGNTIYF. CDR3 sequence (DNA): TGCAGCGTGATTCCTTCCGGGTACTCTGGAAACACCATATATTTT.